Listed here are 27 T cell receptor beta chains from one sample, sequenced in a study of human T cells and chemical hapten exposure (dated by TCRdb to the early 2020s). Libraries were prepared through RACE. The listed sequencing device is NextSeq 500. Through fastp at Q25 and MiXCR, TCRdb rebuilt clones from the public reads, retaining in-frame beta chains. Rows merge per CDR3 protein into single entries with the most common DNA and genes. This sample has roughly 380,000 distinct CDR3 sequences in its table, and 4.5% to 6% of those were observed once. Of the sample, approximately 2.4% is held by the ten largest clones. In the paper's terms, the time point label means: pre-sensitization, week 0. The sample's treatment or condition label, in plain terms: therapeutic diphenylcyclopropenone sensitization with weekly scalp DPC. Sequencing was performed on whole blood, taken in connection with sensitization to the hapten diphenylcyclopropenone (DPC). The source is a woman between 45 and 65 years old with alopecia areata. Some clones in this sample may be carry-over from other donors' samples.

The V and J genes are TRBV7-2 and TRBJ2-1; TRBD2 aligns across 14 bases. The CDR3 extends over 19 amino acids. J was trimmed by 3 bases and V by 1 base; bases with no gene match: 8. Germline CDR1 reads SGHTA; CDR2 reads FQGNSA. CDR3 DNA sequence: TGTGCCAGCAGCTTAGTCCGCCAGACTAGCGGGAGGGACTACAATGAGCAGTTCTTC. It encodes CASSLVRQTSGRDYNEQFF.

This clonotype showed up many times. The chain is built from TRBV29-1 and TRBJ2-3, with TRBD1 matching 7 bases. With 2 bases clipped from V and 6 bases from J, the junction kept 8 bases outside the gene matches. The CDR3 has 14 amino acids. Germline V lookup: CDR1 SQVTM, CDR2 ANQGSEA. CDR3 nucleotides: TGCAGCGTTGAACAGGGGGTGCCAGGGGATACGCAGTATTTT. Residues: CSVEQGVPGDTQYF.

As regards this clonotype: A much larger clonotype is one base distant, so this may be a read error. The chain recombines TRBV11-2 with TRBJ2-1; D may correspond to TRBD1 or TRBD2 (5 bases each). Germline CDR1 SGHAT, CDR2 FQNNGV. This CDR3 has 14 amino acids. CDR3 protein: CASSSPGSRNELFF. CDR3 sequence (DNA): TGTGCCAGCAGTTCCCCAGGGAGTAGGAATGAGCTGTTCTTC.

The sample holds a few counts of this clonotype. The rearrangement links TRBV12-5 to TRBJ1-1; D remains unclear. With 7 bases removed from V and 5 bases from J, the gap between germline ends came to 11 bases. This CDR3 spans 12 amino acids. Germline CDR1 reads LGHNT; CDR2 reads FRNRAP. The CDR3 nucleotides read TGTGCTAGTGCTCTGTTGGGTACTGAAGCTTTCTTT. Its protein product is CASALLGTEAFF. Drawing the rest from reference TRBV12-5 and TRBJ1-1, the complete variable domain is DARVTQTPRHKVTEMGQEVTMRCQPILGHNTVFWYRQTMMQGLELLAYFRNRAPLDDSGMPKDRFSAEMPDATLATLKIQPSEPRDSAVYFCASALLGTEAFFGQGTRLTVV.

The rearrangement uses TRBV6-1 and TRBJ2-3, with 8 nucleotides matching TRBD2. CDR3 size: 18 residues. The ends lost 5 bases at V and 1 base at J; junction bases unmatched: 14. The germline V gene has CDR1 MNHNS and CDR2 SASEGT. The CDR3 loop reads CASSPLAGGKTGTDTQYF. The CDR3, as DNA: TGTGCCAGCAGTCCTCTGGCGGGGGGTAAAACGGGCACAGATACGCAGTATTTT.

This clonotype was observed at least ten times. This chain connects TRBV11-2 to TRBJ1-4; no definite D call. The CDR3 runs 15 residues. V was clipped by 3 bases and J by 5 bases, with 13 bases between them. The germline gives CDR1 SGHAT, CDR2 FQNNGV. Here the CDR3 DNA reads TGTGCCAGCAGCTTGGCGGGCAACGGGAATGAAAAACTGTTTTTT. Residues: CASSLAGNGNEKLFF. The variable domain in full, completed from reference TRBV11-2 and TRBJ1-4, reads EAGVAQSPRYKIIEKRQSVAFWCNPISGHATLYWYQQILGQGPKLLIQFQNNGVVDDSQLPKDRFSAERLKGVDSTLKIQPAKLEDSAVYLCASSLAGNGNEKLFFGSGTQLSVL.

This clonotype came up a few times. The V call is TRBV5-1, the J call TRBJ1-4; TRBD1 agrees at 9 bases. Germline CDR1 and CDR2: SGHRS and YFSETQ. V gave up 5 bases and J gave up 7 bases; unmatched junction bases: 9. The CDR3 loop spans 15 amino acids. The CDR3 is CASSQRTGALEKLFF. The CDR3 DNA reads TGCGCCAGCAGTCAGAGGACAGGGGCCCTTGAAAAACTGTTTTTT. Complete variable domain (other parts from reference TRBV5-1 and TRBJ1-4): KAGVTQTPRYLIKTRGQQVTLSCSPISGHRSVSWYQQTPGQGLQFLFEYFSETQRNKGNFPGRFSGRQFSNSRSEMNVSTLELGDSALYLCASSQRTGALEKLFFGSGTQLSVL.

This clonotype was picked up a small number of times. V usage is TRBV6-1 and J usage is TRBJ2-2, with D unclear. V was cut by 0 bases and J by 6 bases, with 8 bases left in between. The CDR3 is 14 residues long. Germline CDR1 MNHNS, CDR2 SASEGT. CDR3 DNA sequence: TGTGCCAGCAGTGAAGCGGCCAAGTCCGGGGAGCTGTTTTTT. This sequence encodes CASSEAAKSGELFF.

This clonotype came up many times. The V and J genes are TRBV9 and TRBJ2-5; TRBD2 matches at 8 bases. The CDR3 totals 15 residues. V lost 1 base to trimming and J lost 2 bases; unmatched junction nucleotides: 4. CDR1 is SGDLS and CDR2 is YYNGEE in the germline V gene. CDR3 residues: CASSVLAGGQETQYF. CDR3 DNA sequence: TGTGCCAGCAGCGTATTGGCGGGGGGTCAAGAGACCCAGTACTTC. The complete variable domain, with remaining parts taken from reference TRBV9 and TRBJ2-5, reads DSGVTQTPKHLITATGQRVTLRCSPRSGDLSVYWYQQSLDQGLQFLIQYYNGEERAKGNILERFSAQQFPDLHSELNLSSLELGDSALYFCASSVLAGGQETQYFGPGTRLLVL.

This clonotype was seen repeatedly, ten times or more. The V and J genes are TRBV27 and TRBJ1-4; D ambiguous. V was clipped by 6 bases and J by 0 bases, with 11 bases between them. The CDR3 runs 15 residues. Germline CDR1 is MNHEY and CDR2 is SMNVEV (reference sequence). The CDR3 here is CASRFGGATNEKLFF. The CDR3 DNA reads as TGTGCCAGCAGGTTCGGCGGTGCAACTAATGAAAAACTGTTTTTT.

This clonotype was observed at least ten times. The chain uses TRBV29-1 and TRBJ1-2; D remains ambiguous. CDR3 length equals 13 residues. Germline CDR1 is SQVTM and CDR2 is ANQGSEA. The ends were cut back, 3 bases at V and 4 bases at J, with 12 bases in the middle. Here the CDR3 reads CSVDVSAGYGYTF. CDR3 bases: TGCAGCGTTGATGTGTCAGCCGGCTATGGCTACACCTTC.

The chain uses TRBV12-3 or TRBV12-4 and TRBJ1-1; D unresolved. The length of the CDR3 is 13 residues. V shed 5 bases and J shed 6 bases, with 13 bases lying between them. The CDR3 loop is CASSLQPGSEAFF. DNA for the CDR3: TGTGCCAGCAGTCTCCAGCCTGGGTCTGAAGCTTTCTTT.

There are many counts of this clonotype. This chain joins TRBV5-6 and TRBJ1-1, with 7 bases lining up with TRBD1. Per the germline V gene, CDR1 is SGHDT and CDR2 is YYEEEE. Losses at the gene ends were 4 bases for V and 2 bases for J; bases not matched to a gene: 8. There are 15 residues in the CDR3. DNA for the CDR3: TGTGCCAGCAGCGAACAGGGGAAGCATAACACTGAAGCTTTCTTT. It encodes CASSEQGKHNTEAFF.

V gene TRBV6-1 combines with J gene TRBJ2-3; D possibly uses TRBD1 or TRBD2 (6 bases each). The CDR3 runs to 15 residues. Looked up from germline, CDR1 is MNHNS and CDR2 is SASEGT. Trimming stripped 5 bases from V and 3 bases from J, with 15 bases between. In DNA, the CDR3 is TGTGCCAGCAGTCTATACGGGGGCGGGACAGATACGCAGTATTTT. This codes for CASSLYGGGTDTQYF.

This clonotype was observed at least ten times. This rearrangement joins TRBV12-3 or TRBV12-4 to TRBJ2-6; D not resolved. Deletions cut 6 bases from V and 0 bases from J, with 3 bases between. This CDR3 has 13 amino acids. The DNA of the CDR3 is TGTGCCAGCAGGTACTCTGGGGCCAACGTCCTGACTTTC. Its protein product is CASRYSGANVLTF.

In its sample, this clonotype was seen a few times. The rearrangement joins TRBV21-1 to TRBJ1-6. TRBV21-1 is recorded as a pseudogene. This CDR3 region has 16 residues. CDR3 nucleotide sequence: TGTGCCAGCAGCAAAGGTCGAACGACGTATAATTCACCCCTCCACTTT. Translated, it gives CASSKGRTTYNSPLHF.

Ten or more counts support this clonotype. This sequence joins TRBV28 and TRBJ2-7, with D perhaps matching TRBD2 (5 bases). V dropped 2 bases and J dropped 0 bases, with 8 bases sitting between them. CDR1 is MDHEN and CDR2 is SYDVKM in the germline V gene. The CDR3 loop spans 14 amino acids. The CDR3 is CASSLPGSSYEQYF. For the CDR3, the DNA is TGTGCCAGCAGTTTACCGGGAAGCTCCTACGAGCAGTACTTC.

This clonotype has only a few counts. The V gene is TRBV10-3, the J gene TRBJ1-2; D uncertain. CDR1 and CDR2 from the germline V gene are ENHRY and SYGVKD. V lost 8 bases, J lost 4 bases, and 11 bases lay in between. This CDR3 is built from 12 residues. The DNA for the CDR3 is TGTGCCATCGGGAACAGCACCTATGGCTACACCTTC. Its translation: CAIGNSTYGYTF.

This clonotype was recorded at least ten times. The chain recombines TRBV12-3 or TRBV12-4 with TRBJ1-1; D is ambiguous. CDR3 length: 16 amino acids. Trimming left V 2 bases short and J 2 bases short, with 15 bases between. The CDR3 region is CASSLSPPGPNTEAFF. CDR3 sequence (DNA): TGTGCCAGCAGTTTATCCCCCCCCGGACCCAACACTGAAGCTTTCTTT.

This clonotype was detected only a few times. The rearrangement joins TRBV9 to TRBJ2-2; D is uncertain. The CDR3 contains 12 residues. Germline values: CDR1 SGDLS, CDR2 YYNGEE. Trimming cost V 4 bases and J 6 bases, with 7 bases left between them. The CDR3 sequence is CASSTRSGELFF. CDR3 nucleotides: TGTGCCAGCAGCACTCGATCCGGGGAGCTGTTTTTT.

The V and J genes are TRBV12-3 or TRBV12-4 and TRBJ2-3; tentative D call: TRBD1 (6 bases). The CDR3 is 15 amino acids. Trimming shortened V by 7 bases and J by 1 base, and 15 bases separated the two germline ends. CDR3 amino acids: CASNSPRGGTDTQYF. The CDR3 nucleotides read TGTGCCAGCAACTCACCCAGGGGCGGCACAGATACGCAGTATTTT.

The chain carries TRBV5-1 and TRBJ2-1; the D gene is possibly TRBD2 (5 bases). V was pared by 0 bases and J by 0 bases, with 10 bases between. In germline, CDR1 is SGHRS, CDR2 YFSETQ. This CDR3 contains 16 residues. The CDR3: CASSLVLAVSYNEQFF. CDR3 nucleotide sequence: TGCGCCAGCAGCTTGGTTCTAGCCGTCTCCTACAATGAGCAGTTCTTC.

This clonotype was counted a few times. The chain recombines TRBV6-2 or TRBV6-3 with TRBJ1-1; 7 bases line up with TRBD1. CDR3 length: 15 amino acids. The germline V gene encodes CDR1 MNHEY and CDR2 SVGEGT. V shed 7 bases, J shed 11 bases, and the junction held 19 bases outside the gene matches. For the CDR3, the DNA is TGTGCCAGCATTCCTCCGACAGGGTTTATTTCTACGGCTTTCTTT. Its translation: CASIPPTGFISTAFF.

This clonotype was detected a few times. CDR3 coding DNA: TGTGCCAGCAGCAAAGCGGGCAGGGGTGTGAACACTGAAGCTTTCTTT. Amino acids: CASSKAGRGVNTEAFF. The chain recombines TRBV21-1 with TRBJ1-1; the listed D gene, TRBD1, was not tested against the DNA. TRBV21-1 is a documented pseudogene. The CDR3 contains 16 residues.

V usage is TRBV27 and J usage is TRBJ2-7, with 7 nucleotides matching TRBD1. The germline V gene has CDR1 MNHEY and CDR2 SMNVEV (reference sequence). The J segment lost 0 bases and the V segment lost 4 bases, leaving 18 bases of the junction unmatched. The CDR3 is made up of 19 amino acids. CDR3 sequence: CASSSLRQGEPPNSYEQYF. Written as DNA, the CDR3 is TGTGCCAGCAGTTCCCTCCGACAGGGTGAGCCCCCAAACTCCTACGAGCAGTACTTC.

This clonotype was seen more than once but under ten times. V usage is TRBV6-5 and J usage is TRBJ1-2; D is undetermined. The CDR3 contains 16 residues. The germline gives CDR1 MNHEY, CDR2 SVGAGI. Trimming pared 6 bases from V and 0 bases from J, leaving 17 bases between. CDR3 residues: CASSLIPGDPNYGYTF. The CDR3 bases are TGTGCCAGCAGCTTGATACCCGGGGATCCTAACTATGGCTACACCTTC.

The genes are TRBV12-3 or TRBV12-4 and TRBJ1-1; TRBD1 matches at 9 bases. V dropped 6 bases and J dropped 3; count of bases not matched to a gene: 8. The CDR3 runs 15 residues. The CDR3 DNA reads TGTGCCAGCAGCCTCACGCGGACAGGGGACACTGAAGCTTTCTTT. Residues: CASSLTRTGDTEAFF.